This entry features one T cell receptor (beta chain) sequence. The sample is drawn from a study of blood T cell repertoires in COVID-19. V dropped 4 bases and J dropped 4; count of bases not matched to a gene: 7. Per germline, CDR1 MGHRA and CDR2 YSYEKL. This CDR3 contains 15 residues. Clones were read by immunoSEQ multiplex PCR, and TCRdb kept only the in-frame ones, dropping some. The sample has under 200,000 clones, about 86% seen once. The source material was peripheral blood. The chain uses TRBV4-1 and TRBJ1-2; TRBD1 matches at 9 bases. The TCR was taken from a man in his thirties or forties with active or convalescent COVID-19. This CDR3 reads CASSLTDRGGYGYTF. In DNA form, the CDR3 reads TGCGCCAGCAGCCTAACGGACAGGGGCGGCTATGGCTACACCTTC.